Presented here are 9 T cell receptor beta chains from one specimen sequenced in a study of OX40 agonist ivuxolimab in advanced cancers. Measured with immunoSEQ multiplex PCR; TCRdb has only the in-frame clones, and not every one. In the table there are roughly 30,000 clones, more than 75% of which are singletons. Sample: CD4+ or CD8+ T cells sorted from blood, taken in a trial of the OX40 agonist ivuxolimab. These receptors originate from an adult with an advanced solid tumor such as melanoma, head and neck, liver or kidney cancer.

V is TRBV7-9 and J is TRBJ2-2, with D possibly matching TRBD2 (5 bases). This CDR3 region has 13 residues. CDR1 and CDR2 (germline): SEHNR, FQNEAQ (reference sequence). V gave up 4 bases and J gave up 6 bases, with 9 bases separating them. In nucleotides, the CDR3 is TGTGCCAGCAGCTCCGGGGTTGCCGGGGAGCTGTTTTTT. It codes for CASSSGVAGELFF. Full variable domain (missing parts from reference TRBV7-9 and TRBJ2-2): DTGVSQNPRHKITKRGQNVTFRCDPISEHNRLYWYRQTLGQGPEFLTYFQNEAQLEKSRLLSDRFSAERPKGSFSTLEIQRTEQGDSAMYLCASSSGVAGELFFGEGSRLTVL.

This clone was picked up a small number of times. V gene TRBV4-1 combines with J gene TRBJ2-1; possible D gene TRBD1, 6 bases. This CDR3 comprises 15 residues. The germline V and J ends were trimmed by 0 bases and 8 bases, with 14 bases remaining between them. CDR1 and CDR2 from the germline V gene are MGHRA and YSYEKL. The CDR3 loop is CASSQERPGVDEQFF. The CDR3 bases are TGCGCCAGCAGCCAAGAGCGACCAGGGGTGGATGAGCAGTTCTTC.

The rearrangement links TRBV7-6 to TRBJ2-7, with D possibly matching TRBD2 (6 bases). Germline V gives CDR1 SGHVS, CDR2 FNYEAQ. V was clipped by 5 bases and J by 2 bases, with 13 bases between them. There are 14 residues in the CDR3. The chain's CDR3 is CASSLDWEAYEQYF. CDR3 in DNA: TGTGCCAGCAGCCTCGACTGGGAGGCCTACGAGCAGTACTTC.

The V call is TRBV9, the J call TRBJ2-5; TRBD2 matches at 14 bases. V dropped 0 bases and J dropped 0; count of bases not matched to a gene: 7. CDR3 length equals 19 residues. The germline CDR1 and CDR2 sequences are SGDLS and YYNGEE. CDR3 residues: CASSVGGLAGGPYQETQYF. The DNA for the CDR3 is TGTGCCAGCAGCGTAGGAGGACTAGCGGGGGGTCCGTACCAAGAGACCCAGTACTTC.

This chain joins TRBV5-6 and TRBJ1-2, with a tentative D call TRBD1 (6 bases). Deletions cut 6 bases from V and 8 bases from J, with 14 bases between. This CDR3 is 12 amino acids long. Germline CDR1 and CDR2: SGHDT and YYEEEE. In DNA form, the CDR3 reads TGTGCCAGCAACCCCGACGGGGGCGGCTACACCTTC. Translation: CASNPDGGGYTF.

V gene TRBV25-1 combines with J gene TRBJ1-6, with TRBD1 identical over 9 bases. CDR3 size: 16 residues. The germline V gene encodes CDR1 MGHDK and CDR2 SYGVNS. Trimming at V came to 6 bases and at J to 7 bases, leaving 10 bases not matched to a gene. The CDR3 coding sequence is TGTGCCAGCAGCTTGTGGGGACAGGGCATAAATTCACCCCTCCACTTT. Encoded protein: CASSLWGQGINSPLHF. The whole variable domain, remainder taken from reference TRBV25-1 and TRBJ1-6, is EADIYQTPRYLVIGTGKKITLECSQTMGHDKMYWYQQDPGMELHLIHYSYGVNSTEKGDLSSESTVSRIRTEHFPLTLESARPSHTSQYLCASSLWGQGINSPLHFGNGTRLTVT.

This chain links TRBV7-6 with TRBJ1-5, with a tentative D call TRBD1 (5 bases). Trimming removed 6 bases at V and 0 bases at J, with 9 bases between. Germline-derived CDR1 and CDR2 are SGHVS and FNYEAQ. The CDR3 runs 14 residues. As DNA, the CDR3 is TGTGCCAGCAGTCAGGGAAATAGCAATCAGCCCCAGCATTTT. Residues: CASSQGNSNQPQHF.

This clone has only one observation. The chain couples TRBV9 to TRBJ1-1; D not certain. The CDR3 covers 13 residues. Germline V gene data show CDR1 as SGDLS and CDR2 as YYNGEE. Trimming took off 3 bases at V and 2 bases at J, with 8 bases between the two ends. The CDR3 region has the DNA TGTGCCAGCAGCGGTCGGGGAAACACTGAAGCTTTCTTT. Its protein product is CASSGRGNTEAFF.

This chain joins TRBV10-1 and TRBJ2-1; D remains unclear. Germline CDR1 is WNHNN and CDR2 is SYGVQD (reference sequence). V was shortened by 2 bases and J by 7 bases, with 3 bases between the two germline ends. CDR3 length: 11 amino acids. CDR3 DNA sequence: TGCGCCAGCAGTGAGGCGAATGAGCAGTTCTTC. Amino acids: CASSEANEQFF.